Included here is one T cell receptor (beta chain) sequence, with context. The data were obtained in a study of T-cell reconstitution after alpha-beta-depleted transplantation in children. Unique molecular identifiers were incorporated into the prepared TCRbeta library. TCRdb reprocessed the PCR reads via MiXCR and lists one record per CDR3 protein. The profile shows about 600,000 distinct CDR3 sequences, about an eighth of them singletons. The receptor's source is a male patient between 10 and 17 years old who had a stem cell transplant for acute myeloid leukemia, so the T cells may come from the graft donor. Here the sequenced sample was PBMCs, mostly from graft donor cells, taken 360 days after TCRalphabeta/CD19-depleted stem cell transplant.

The chain's CDR3 is CASSQEGLTSGSYEQYF. CDR3 nucleotides: TGCGCCAGCAGCCAAGAAGGCCTGACTAGCGGGAGCTACGAGCAGTACTTC. The V gene is TRBV4-3, the J gene TRBJ2-7; 12 positions match TRBD2. Germline CDR1 is LGHNA and CDR2 is YSLEER. The CDR3 runs to 17 residues. Trimming cost V 0 bases and J 3 bases; bases outside gene matches: 6.